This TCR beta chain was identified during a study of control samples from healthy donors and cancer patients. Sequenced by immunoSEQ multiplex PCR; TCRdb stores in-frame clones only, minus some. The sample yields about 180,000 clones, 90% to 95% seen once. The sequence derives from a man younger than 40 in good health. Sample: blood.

CDR3 protein: CASSQSIVGYTF. As DNA, the CDR3 is TGTGCCAGCAGCCAATCGATTGTTGGCTACACCTTC. The chain has TRBV16 and TRBJ1-2; D uncertain. Trimming shortened V by 0 bases and J by 7 bases, and 6 bases separated the two germline ends. Germline CDR1 KGHSY, CDR2 FQNENV. This CDR3 has 12 amino acids.